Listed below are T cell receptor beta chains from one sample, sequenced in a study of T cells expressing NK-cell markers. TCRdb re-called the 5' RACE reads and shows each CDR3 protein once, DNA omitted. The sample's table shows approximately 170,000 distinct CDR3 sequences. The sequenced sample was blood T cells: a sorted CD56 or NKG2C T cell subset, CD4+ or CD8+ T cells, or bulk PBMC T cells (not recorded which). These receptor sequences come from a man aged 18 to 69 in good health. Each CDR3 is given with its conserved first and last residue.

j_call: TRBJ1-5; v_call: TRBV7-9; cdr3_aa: CASSKGQGSNQPQHF
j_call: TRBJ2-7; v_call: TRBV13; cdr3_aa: CASHLRGQGIYEQYF
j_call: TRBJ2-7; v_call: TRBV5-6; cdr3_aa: CASSLGVAGHPYEQYF
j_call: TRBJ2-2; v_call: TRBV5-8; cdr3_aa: CASQGGRAGELFF
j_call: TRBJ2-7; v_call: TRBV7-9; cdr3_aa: CASSFSGTGGVEQYF
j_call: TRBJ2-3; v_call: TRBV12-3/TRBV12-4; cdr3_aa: CASSLAGGTVSTDTQYF
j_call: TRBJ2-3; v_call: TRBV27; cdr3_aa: CASSLFPDGLSQYF
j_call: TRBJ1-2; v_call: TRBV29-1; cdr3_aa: CSVPGQGRANYGYTF
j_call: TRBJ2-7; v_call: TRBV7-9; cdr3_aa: CASSPPELGAGSYEQYF
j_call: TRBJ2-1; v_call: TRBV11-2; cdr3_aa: CASSLGGGAYNEQFF
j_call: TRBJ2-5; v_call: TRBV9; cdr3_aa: CASNPWGAQETQYF
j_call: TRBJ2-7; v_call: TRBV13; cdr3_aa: CASSLMIGTSAYEQYF
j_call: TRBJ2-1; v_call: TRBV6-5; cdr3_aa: CASSYSGPSSYNEQFF